The clone carrying this T cell receptor beta chain was observed at least ten times. Its antigen remains unknown. This sample stems from a study of T cells after yellow fever vaccination. Overall study findings and caveats: Post-booster reappearance was seen for most primary-vaccination clones (roughly 96% CD4, around 88% CD8). High-abundance clonotypes from the bulk population could contaminate FACS-sorted repertoires.

A universal primer site and UMIs were added as TCR cDNA was made by 5'RACE template switching. Each CDR3 protein is one row after TCRdb ran MiXCR on the 5' RACE reads. The repertoire has approximately 300,000 distinct CDR3 sequences, 6.8% of them found once; the top ten carry roughly a sixth. Germline V CDR1 and CDR2: LNHDA, SQIVND (reference sequence). The CDR3 length is 15 residues. The ends were cut back, 3 bases at V and 11 bases at J, with 17 bases in the middle. The source material was PBMCs, sampled more than 40 days after the first yellow fever vaccination. The genes are TRBV19 and TRBJ1-6; unclear D gene. This receptor was identified in a man younger than 30 who received the YFV17D yellow fever vaccine. In nucleotides, the CDR3 is TGTGCCAGTAGTATTACCGGACGCGATAAGGCACCCCTCCACTTT. It yields the protein CASSITGRDKAPLHF.